The 17 T cell receptor beta chains below come from one sample, sequenced in a study of blood T cell repertoires in COVID-19. Profiled with immunoSEQ multiplex PCR; TCRdb holds only in-frame clones, not every one. The table lists some 390,000 clones, over 75% of them singletons. Input material: peripheral blood. Source of these receptors: a woman in her sixties or seventies with COVID-19, enrolled during active disease.

This clone was detected once. The rearrangement links TRBV28 to TRBJ1-2; D is unresolved. Germline CDR1 reads MDHEN; CDR2 reads SYDVKM. Trimming pared 3 bases from V and 2 bases from J, leaving 7 bases between. CDR3 length equals 13 residues. CDR3 loop: CASSFEGNYGYTF. CDR3 DNA sequence: TGTGCCAGCAGTTTCGAGGGAAACTATGGCTACACCTTC.

The chain is built from TRBV18 and TRBJ1-2; TRBD1 matches at 7 bases. With V trimmed by 1 base and J by 3 bases, 5 bases remained unmatched. The CDR3 totals 15 residues. The germline gives CDR1 KGHSH, CDR2 LQKENI. CDR3 region: CASSPQTGYDYGYTF. DNA of the CDR3: TGTGCCAGCTCACCACAGACAGGGTATGACTATGGCTACACCTTC. The full variable domain, its missing parts supplied by reference TRBV18 and TRBJ1-2, is NAGVMQNPRHLVRRRGQEARLRCSPMKGHSHVYWYRQLPEEGLKFMVYLQKENIIDESGMPKERFSAEFPKEGPSILRIQQVVRGDSAAYFCASSPQTGYDYGYTFGSGTRLTVV.

The genes are TRBV14 and TRBJ2-2, with 10 bases aligning to TRBD1. Germline CDR1 and CDR2: SGHDN and FVKESK. Losses at the gene ends were 6 bases for V and 5 bases for J; bases not matched to a gene: 0. This CDR3 has 13 amino acids. For the CDR3, the DNA is TGTGCCAGCAGGGGACAGGGGACCGGGGAGCTGTTTTTT. As protein: CASRGQGTGELFF.

This clone was counted between two and nine times. The rearrangement links TRBV7-2 to TRBJ1-1, with 9 bases matching TRBD1. CDR3 length: 15 amino acids. V was pared by 5 bases and J by 1 base, with 5 bases of the junction left unmatched. Germline-derived CDR1 and CDR2 are SGHTA and FQGNSA. CDR3 protein: CASSPPGQGNTEAFF. The CDR3 DNA reads as TGTGCCAGCAGCCCGCCGGGACAGGGGAACACTGAAGCTTTCTTT.

This rearrangement joins TRBV3-1 (or the pseudogene TRBV3-2) to TRBJ2-2; 9 bases line up with TRBD1. This CDR3 has 18 residues. Germline loops: CDR1 LGHDT, CDR2 YNNKEL (reference sequence). V shed 0 bases, J shed 5 bases, and the junction held 10 bases outside the gene matches. CDR3 in amino acids: CASSQDLTGGMRTGELFF. DNA for the CDR3: TGTGCCAGCAGCCAAGATCTAACAGGGGGCATGAGAACCGGGGAGCTGTTTTTT.

The chain joins TRBV18 to TRBJ1-5; weak D call: TRBD1 (5 bases). There are 14 residues in the CDR3. V was pared by 2 bases and J by 4 bases, with 9 bases between. Germline CDR1 is KGHSH and CDR2 is LQKENI. The CDR3 DNA follows: TGTGCCAGCTCACCAGGACACACGAATCAGCCCCAGCATTTT. Its protein is CASSPGHTNQPQHF.

The chain links TRBV6-5 to TRBJ1-5; D remains unclear. The V end lost 8 bases, the J end lost 7 bases, and 9 bases lay between the germline ends. CDR3 length equals 11 residues. Per the germline V gene, CDR1 is MNHEY and CDR2 is SVGAGI. CDR3 coding DNA: TGTGCCAGCCCTCGGGTGCAGCCCCAGCATTTT. Encoded protein: CASPRVQPQHF.

The chain has TRBV19 and TRBJ2-1; 8 positions match TRBD2. The trim removed 1 base at V and 2 bases at J, leaving 4 bases unmatched. Germline-derived CDR1 and CDR2 are LNHDA and SQIVND (reference sequence). The CDR3 contains 16 residues. The CDR3 spells CASSIVGTSAYNEQFF. CDR3 nucleotide sequence: TGTGCCAGTAGTATAGTCGGGACTAGTGCCTACAATGAGCAGTTCTTC.

The V call is TRBV19, the J call TRBJ2-2; the D is unclear. The CDR3 is made up of 14 amino acids. Germline-derived CDR1 and CDR2 are LNHDA and SQIVND (reference sequence). Trimming removed 3 bases from V and 1 base from J, with 6 bases in between. CDR3 residues: CASSMSRNTGELFF. CDR3 DNA: TGTGCCAGTAGTATGTCGCGGAACACCGGGGAGCTGTTTTTT.

This chain connects TRBV19 to TRBJ1-5, with 7 bases lining up with TRBD1. The CDR3 length is 13 residues. After removal of 5 bases from V and 6 bases from J, the junction contained 4 bases not matched to a gene. Germline CDR1 reads LNHDA; CDR2 reads SQIVND (reference sequence). CDR3 in amino acids: CASSETGVQPQHF. CDR3 in DNA: TGTGCCAGTAGTGAAACAGGGGTTCAGCCCCAGCATTTT.

The chain is built from TRBV9 and TRBJ1-2; 7 nucleotides align to TRBD1. Germline loops: CDR1 SGDLS, CDR2 YYNGEE. CDR3 length: 17 residues. V was pared by 0 bases and J by 2 bases, with 10 bases of the junction left unmatched. CDR3 bases: TGTGCCAGCAGCGTAGCTCCAGGGGGAAGCGGAAACTATGGCTACACCTTC. It specifies CASSVAPGGSGNYGYTF.

This chain links TRBV7-2 with TRBJ1-2; D is undetermined. V was cut by 1 base and J by 5 bases, with 14 bases left in between. CDR3 length: 15 residues. From germline, CDR1 is SGHTA and CDR2 FQGNSA. CDR3 sequence reads: CASSLGGGSLYGYTF. The CDR3 DNA is TGTGCCAGCAGCTTAGGGGGTGGGAGCCTTTATGGCTACACCTTC.

The table lists this clone with a count of one. This chain uses TRBV9 with TRBJ2-6; 8 nucleotides line up with TRBD1. Germline-derived CDR1 and CDR2 are SGDLS and YYNGEE. The ends lost 4 bases at V and 0 bases at J; junction bases unmatched: 9. There are 18 residues in the CDR3. The chain's CDR3 is CASSSTGDLLSGANVLTF. CDR3 DNA: TGTGCCAGCAGCTCGACAGGGGACCTCCTCTCTGGGGCCAACGTCCTGACTTTC.

The chain links TRBV2 to TRBJ1-2; maybe TRBD1 (6 bases). This CDR3 comprises 15 residues. Germline V CDR1 and CDR2: SNHLY, FYNNEI. Trimming left V 7 bases short and J 3 bases short, with 18 bases between. As DNA, the CDR3 is TGTGCCAGCACCTTCGGGGGGGCCTTTGACTATGGCTACACCTTC. Encoded protein: CASTFGGAFDYGYTF.

This chain connects TRBV6-1 to TRBJ2-7; perhaps TRBD2 as D (6 bases). V shed 4 bases and J shed 0 bases, with 19 bases lying between them. The CDR3 has 17 residues. Per the germline V gene, CDR1 is MNHNS and CDR2 is SASEGT. The CDR3, as DNA: TGTGCCAGCAGTGCAGCGCCGGGACTCCCGAGCTCCTACGAGCAGTACTTC. Amino acid sequence: CASSAAPGLPSSYEQYF.

This clone was observed a handful of times. The genes are TRBV2 and TRBJ1-1; 9 bases match TRBD1. This CDR3 spans 13 amino acids. CDR1 is SNHLY, CDR2 FYNNEI, per germline. The V and J ends lost 6 bases and 5 bases, in that order; junction bases with no gene match: 4. This CDR3 reads CASRRDRVTEAFF. The CDR3, as DNA: TGTGCCAGCAGGAGGGACAGGGTGACTGAAGCTTTCTTT.

The gene calls are TRBV12-3 or TRBV12-4 and TRBJ1-2, with a tentative D call TRBD1 (6 bases). The CDR3 length is 13 residues. The V end was cut by 2 bases, the J end by 8 bases, with 12 bases between. The CDR3 loop reads CASSLWGGEGYTF. CDR3 DNA: TGTGCCAGCAGTTTATGGGGGGGCGAGGGCTACACCTTC.